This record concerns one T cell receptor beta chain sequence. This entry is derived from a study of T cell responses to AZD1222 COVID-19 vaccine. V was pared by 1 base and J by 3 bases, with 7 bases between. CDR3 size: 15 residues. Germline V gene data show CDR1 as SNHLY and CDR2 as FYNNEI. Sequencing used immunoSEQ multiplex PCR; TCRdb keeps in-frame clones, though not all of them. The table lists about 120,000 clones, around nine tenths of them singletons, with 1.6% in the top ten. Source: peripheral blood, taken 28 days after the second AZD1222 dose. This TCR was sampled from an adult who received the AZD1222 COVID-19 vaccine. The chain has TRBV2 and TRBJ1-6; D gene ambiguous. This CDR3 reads CASSEVDLYNSPLHF. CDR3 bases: TGTGCCAGCAGTGAAGTGGACCTCTATAATTCACCCCTCCACTTT.